These 15 T cell receptor beta chains share one sample of origin, sequenced in a study of OX40 agonist ivuxolimab in advanced cancers. The assay was immunoSEQ multiplex PCR, and TCRdb's table has in-frame clones only and misses some. The sample includes 85,000 to 100,000 clones, approximately 86% of them seen just once. Material: CD4+ or CD8+ T cells sorted from blood, obtained in a trial of the OX40 agonist ivuxolimab. These receptors were collected from an adult with an advanced solid tumor such as melanoma, head and neck, liver or kidney cancer.

The V and J genes are TRBV7-9 and TRBJ1-1; 9 nucleotides line up with TRBD1. The V segment lost 5 bases and the J segment 5 bases; nucleotides outside the gene matches: 21. Looked up from germline, CDR1 is SEHNR and CDR2 is FQNEAQ (reference sequence). CDR3 length equals 19 residues. CDR3 DNA sequence: TGTGCCAGCAGCCCGGGAATACTCCGGGACAGGGATTTGTGGACTGAAGCTTTCTTT. Amino acids: CASSPGILRDRDLWTEAFF.

This chain uses TRBV6-6 with TRBJ2-1; D tentatively fits TRBD1 or TRBD2 (5 bases each). Trimming pared 4 bases from V and 9 bases from J, leaving 16 bases between. This CDR3 is built from 14 residues. Germline values: CDR1 MNHNY, CDR2 SVGAGI (reference sequence). CDR3 residues: CASSWASRQSEQFF. CDR3 bases: TGTGCCAGCAGTTGGGCTAGCAGACAGTCTGAGCAGTTCTTC.

The genes are TRBV9 and TRBJ2-1; 7 bases are shared with TRBD1. Germline V gives CDR1 SGDLS, CDR2 YYNGEE. The CDR3 contains 15 residues. V gave up 5 bases and J gave up 4 bases; unmatched junction bases: 9. CDR3 protein: CASRASGTEYNEQFF. The CDR3 region has the DNA TGTGCCAGCAGGGCTTCCGGGACAGAGTACAATGAGCAGTTCTTC.

This chain links TRBV15 with TRBJ1-2; no reliable D call. The CDR3 extends over 15 amino acids. V lost 4 bases, J lost 0 bases, and 12 bases lay in between. CDR1 is LNHNV, CDR2 YYDKDF, per germline (reference sequence). In DNA, the CDR3 is TGTGCCACCAGCAAGGAAGGATCTACTAACTATGGCTACACCTTC. This encodes CATSKEGSTNYGYTF.

This chain links TRBV4-1 with TRBJ2-5, with unresolved D. The germline V gene encodes CDR1 MGHRA and CDR2 YSYEKL. This CDR3 is 14 amino acids long. V gave up 1 base and J gave up 5 bases, with 11 bases separating them. The CDR3 sequence: CASSQVGGRETQYF. The CDR3 coding sequence is TGCGCCAGCAGCCAAGTGGGCGGACGGGAGACCCAGTACTTC.

The chain couples TRBV6-1 to TRBJ2-1, with TRBD2 matching over 8 bases. The length of the CDR3 is 15 residues. Germline lookup yields CDR1 MNHNS and CDR2 SASEGT. V dropped 2 bases and J dropped 7; count of bases not matched to a gene: 7. For the CDR3, the DNA is TGTGCCAGCAGTGAAACTAGCGGTCCCTGGAATGAGCAGTTCTTC. It translates to CASSETSGPWNEQFF.

The J gene is TRBJ2-7, the V gene TRBV7-9; D might be TRBD1 (5 bases). The CDR3 is 15 amino acids. Germline lookup yields CDR1 SEHNR and CDR2 FQNEAQ (reference sequence). Trimming took off 0 bases at V and 5 bases at J, with 14 bases between the two ends. This CDR3 is CASSLAQGVVDEQYF. The DNA of the CDR3 is TGTGCCAGCAGCTTAGCCCAGGGTGTGGTGGACGAGCAGTACTTC.

The rearrangement uses TRBV5-3 and TRBJ2-7; 8 positions agree with TRBD2. TRBV5-3 is noted as an ORF with a role that remains uncertain. Trimming removed 5 bases from V and 6 bases from J; junction bases left unmatched: 10. The CDR3 is 14 amino acids. The CDR3 loop reads CARSGREGRCEQYF. CDR3 DNA sequence: TGTGCCAGAAGTGGTCGGGAGGGCCGGTGCGAGCAGTACTTC.

This clone was observed a few times. The CDR3 sequence: CASRVRPSGSYEQYF. In nucleotides, the CDR3 is TGTGCCAGCAGGGTTCGGCCTAGCGGGAGCTACGAGCAGTACTTC. This rearrangement joins TRBV6-1 to TRBJ2-7, with 10 bases that match TRBD2. The germline gives CDR1 MNHNS, CDR2 SASEGT. This CDR3 comprises 15 residues. Unmatched junction bases numbered 8, after V lost 6 bases and J lost 3 bases.

This rearrangement joins TRBV6-5 to TRBJ1-2, with 7 bases lining up with TRBD1. CDR1 MNHEY and CDR2 SVGAGI come from the germline V gene. The CDR3 length is 14 residues. J lost 2 bases, V lost 6 bases, and 6 bases had no gene match. The CDR3 DNA is TGTGCCAGCAGGCAGCGACAGGGAAACTATGGCTACACCTTC. Protein product: CASRQRQGNYGYTF.

The chain joins TRBV15 to TRBJ2-3, with a possible D match to TRBD2 (5 bases). This CDR3 is built from 15 residues. Germline CDR1 and CDR2: LNHNV and YYDKDF (reference sequence). The ends were cut back, 0 bases at V and 9 bases at J, with 16 bases in the middle. CDR3 amino acids: CATSRDIGGGRTQYF. CDR3 sequence (DNA): TGTGCCACCAGCAGAGATATCGGCGGAGGCAGGACGCAGTATTTT.

The chain couples TRBV28 to TRBJ1-3, with a possible D match to TRBD1 (5 bases). V gave up 8 bases and J gave up 2 bases, with 10 bases separating them. Germline V lookup: CDR1 MDHEN, CDR2 SYDVKM. The CDR3 has 13 amino acids. This CDR3 is CASSSRAGNTIYF. The CDR3, as DNA: TGTGCCAGCTCCTCCAGGGCTGGAAACACCATATATTTT.

This clone was picked up one time. The CDR3 is CASSAQGVTYEQYF. CDR3 DNA: TGTGCCAGCAGCGCGCAGGGGGTTACCTACGAGCAGTACTTC. This chain links TRBV7-9 with TRBJ2-5; 7 bases are a match to TRBD1. The J call may not be correct, given that the DNA end is closer to TRBJ2-7. Germline CDR1 reads SEHNR; CDR2 reads FQNEAQ (reference sequence). The CDR3 is 14 residues long.

The gene calls are TRBV28 and TRBJ2-7; 10 bases match TRBD1. CDR3 size: 13 residues. CDR1 is MDHEN and CDR2 is SYDVKM in the germline V gene. V lost 9 bases to trimming and J lost 5 bases; unmatched junction nucleotides: 7. The CDR3 here is CASKTGGADEQYF. The CDR3 DNA reads as TGTGCCAGTAAGACAGGGGGCGCGGACGAGCAGTACTTC.

This clone has a single count. The chain has TRBV7-9 and TRBJ2-1; 11 bases line up with TRBD2. Trimming removed 7 bases from V and 7 bases from J; junction bases left unmatched: 6. Looked up from germline, CDR1 is SEHNR and CDR2 is FQNEAQ (reference sequence). The CDR3 consists of 14 residues. CDR3 nucleotides: TGTGCCAGCACCGCGACTAGCGGGGCGAATGAGCAGTTCTTC. Its protein is CASTATSGANEQFF. Full variable domain (remainder filled in from reference TRBV7-9 and TRBJ2-1): DTGVSQNPRHKITKRGQNVTFRCDPISEHNRLYWYRQTLGQGPEFLTYFQNEAQLEKSRLLSDRFSAERPKGSFSTLEIQRTEQGDSAMYLCASTATSGANEQFFGPGTRLTVL.